These 22 T cell receptor beta chains share one sample of origin, sequenced in a study of regulatory T cells in long-lasting Graves disease. Through Arm-PCR of CDR3 regions and iRepertoire HTBI primers, TCR beta libraries were built. TCRdb analysed the multiplex PCR reads with MiXCR anew, one entry per CDR3 protein. The sample holds 400,000 to 500,000 distinct CDR3 sequences; around 20% are singletons and the top ten take roughly an eighth. Time point defined: persistent/refractory GD, antithyroid drugs over 5 years with positive TRAb. PBMCs provided the RNA from which the TCR library was made. Sequenced material: peripheral blood mononuclear cells (PBMCs), taken when the disease was refractory, from a patient treated with antithyroid drugs. Source of these receptors: a female donor with Graves disease.

The chain combines TRBV19 with TRBJ1-1; D may be TRBD1 (5 bases). V gave up 6 bases and J gave up 1 base, with 12 bases separating them. Germline CDR1 and CDR2: LNHDA and SQIVND (reference sequence). This CDR3 spans 14 amino acids. The CDR3 loop is CASSPFQGNTEAFF. In DNA, the CDR3 is TGTGCCAGTAGCCCTTTCCAGGGGAACACTGAAGCTTTCTTT.

The rearrangement joins TRBV14 to TRBJ2-7, with a weak D call TRBD1 (6 bases). Germline V lookup: CDR1 SGHDN, CDR2 FVKESK. The CDR3 has 14 residues. V was cut by 5 bases and J by 12 bases, with 23 bases left in between. Here the CDR3 reads CASSESGTPAWRYF. The CDR3, as DNA: TGTGCCAGCAGCGAATCGGGGACACCTGCTTGGAGGTACTTC.

V and J are TRBV5-6 and TRBJ2-7; the D is unclear. Germline CDR1 reads SGHDT; CDR2 reads YYEEEE. V lost 1 base, J lost 1 base, and 9 bases lay in between. The CDR3 is made up of 14 amino acids. Written as DNA, the CDR3 is TGTGCCAGCAGCTTGTTGCTTTCATCCTACGAGCAGTACTTC. Encoded protein: CASSLLLSSYEQYF.

The V gene is TRBV28, the J gene TRBJ2-7; D remains unclear. The CDR3 totals 14 residues. Germline V gene data show CDR1 as MDHEN and CDR2 as SYDVKM. Trimming removed 4 bases at V and 1 base at J, with 11 bases between. This CDR3 is CASSSMYRSYEQYF. The CDR3 DNA is TGTGCCAGCAGTTCTATGTATCGGTCCTACGAGCAGTACTTC.

This clonotype has more than one count but fewer than ten. The chain links TRBV6-2 or TRBV6-3 to TRBJ2-7; unclear D gene. This CDR3 is 12 amino acids long. V gave up 0 bases and J gave up 5 bases, with 5 bases separating them. The germline V gene has CDR1 MNHEY and CDR2 SVGEGT. This chain's CDR3 is CASSYSRDEQYF. The CDR3 nucleotides are TGTGCCAGCAGTTACTCGAGAGACGAGCAGTACTTC.

The chain couples TRBV29-1 to TRBJ2-3; D is possibly TRBD1 (6 bases). The V end lost 4 bases, the J end lost 5 bases, and 13 bases lay between the germline ends. Germline loops: CDR1 SQVTM, CDR2 ANQGSEA. The CDR3 length is 13 residues. CDR3 region: CSVGRGLGDTQYF. CDR3 DNA: TGCAGCGTTGGCAGGGGCTTAGGAGATACGCAGTATTTT.

The chain has TRBV4-1 and TRBJ1-2; D is unclear. This CDR3 is 15 amino acids long. Germline lookup yields CDR1 MGHRA and CDR2 YSYEKL. Between the trimmed V and J ends, which lost 0 bases and 3 bases, there was a span of 11 bases. CDR3: CASSQDLEGYYGYTF. The DNA of the CDR3 is TGCGCCAGCAGCCAAGATCTAGAAGGCTACTATGGCTACACCTTC.

Many counts were recorded for this clonotype. CDR3 region: CASADVYGYTF. CDR3 bases: TGTGCCAGCGCGGACGTTTATGGCTACACCTTC. The chain is built from TRBV28 and TRBJ1-2, with D hard to call. The V end was cut by 8 bases, the J end by 5 bases, with 9 bases between. The CDR3 spans 11 residues. Germline V lookup: CDR1 MDHEN, CDR2 SYDVKM.

This clonotype was recorded a few times. This sequence joins TRBV5-5 and TRBJ1-1; D not certain. V was clipped by 3 bases and J by 0 bases, with 9 bases between them. Germline V gene sequence: CDR1 SGHKS, CDR2 YYEKEE (reference sequence). The CDR3 is 14 amino acids. CDR3 amino acids: CASSSSLMNTEAFF. CDR3 DNA sequence: TGTGCCAGCAGCTCCTCCCTCATGAACACTGAAGCTTTCTTT. The whole variable domain, remainder taken from reference TRBV5-5 and TRBJ1-1, is DAGVTQSPTHLIKTRGQQVTLRCSPISGHKSVSWYQQVLGQGPQFIFQYYEKEERGRGNFPDRFSARQFPNYSSELNVNALLLGDSALYLCASSSSLMNTEAFFGQGTRLTVV.

This clonotype was recorded many times. The rearrangement joins TRBV27 to TRBJ1-1; TRBD1 might be the D (5 bases). V was pared by 8 bases and J by 5 bases, with 21 bases between. Germline V gives CDR1 MNHEY, CDR2 SMNVEV (reference sequence). The CDR3 is 15 amino acids. Here the CDR3 reads CASASPLGQQTEAFF. CDR3 DNA: TGTGCCAGCGCCTCGCCCTTGGGGCAGCAGACTGAAGCTTTCTTT.

This clonotype was recorded at least ten times. The V and J genes are TRBV28 and TRBJ1-2, with a weak D call TRBD1 (5 bases). The CDR3 sequence is 14 residues long. Germline CDR1 MDHEN, CDR2 SYDVKM. V dropped 5 bases and J dropped 4 bases, with 14 bases sitting between them. CDR3: CASSLFGQGYGYTF. In nucleotides, the CDR3 is TGTGCCAGCAGTCTTTTTGGGCAGGGCTATGGCTACACCTTC.

The V gene is TRBV6-2 or TRBV6-3, the J gene TRBJ2-1, with TRBD2 matching over 8 bases. V was clipped by 2 bases and J by 0 bases; unmatched bases: 6. The CDR3 extends over 17 amino acids. Germline V gene sequence: CDR1 MNHEY, CDR2 SVGEGT. CDR3 protein: CASSYTIAGSSYNEQFF. CDR3 coding DNA: TGTGCCAGCAGTTACACAATAGCGGGGAGCTCCTACAATGAGCAGTTCTTC.

The chain combines TRBV28 with TRBJ2-7; 8 bases match TRBD1. Germline V gene lookup returns CDR1 MDHEN and CDR2 SYDVKM. J gave up 0 bases and V 11 bases, and 21 bases lay outside the gene matches. CDR3 length equals 18 residues. In DNA, the CDR3 is TGTGCCTGGAGTATCGGCGATGGCCGGGACAGGAGCTCCTACGAGCAGTACTTC. Translation: CAWSIGDGRDRSSYEQYF.

In this sample, this clonotype turned up many times. The chain uses TRBV15 and TRBJ2-5; 9 bases align to TRBD1. The CDR3 sequence is 16 residues long. V was pared by 5 bases and J by 4 bases, with 11 bases of the junction left unmatched. Germline values: CDR1 LNHNV, CDR2 YYDKDF (reference sequence). Here the CDR3 reads CATSVRTGVHRETQYF. CDR3 sequence (DNA): TGTGCCACCAGCGTACGGACAGGGGTCCACCGAGAGACCCAGTACTTC.

This clonotype was picked up many times. The CDR3 nucleotides read TGTGCCTGGAGTAATCTGGGGGAGACCCAGTACTTC. Its translation: CAWSNLGETQYF. V and J are TRBV30 and TRBJ2-5, with D unresolved. Looked up from germline, CDR1 is GTSNPN and CDR2 is SVGIG (reference sequence). The CDR3 totals 12 residues. The germline V and J ends were trimmed by 2 bases and 5 bases, with 9 bases remaining between them.

There are a few counts of this clonotype. The gene calls are TRBV7-2 and TRBJ2-3; 12 positions agree with TRBD2. Looked up from germline, CDR1 is SGHTA and CDR2 is FQGNSA. Trimming took 5 bases from V and 4 from J; bases not matched to a gene: 4. The CDR3 has 15 residues. The DNA of the CDR3 is TGTGCCAGCAGCAGGACTAGCGGGATCGCAGATACGCAGTATTTT. It translates to CASSRTSGIADTQYF.

The chain has TRBV29-1 and TRBJ2-1; no definite D call. Germline assignment: CDR1 SQVTM and CDR2 ANQGSEA. The CDR3 is 14 amino acids. Trimming left V 8 bases short and J 0 bases short, with 14 bases between. This CDR3 is CSTLGDHSYNEQFF. CDR3 sequence (DNA): TGCAGCACACTGGGCGACCACTCCTACAATGAGCAGTTCTTC.

To note about this clonotype: A much larger clone is a single base away; this may be a read error. The chain joins TRBV28 to TRBJ2-5; 10 bases align to TRBD1. The CDR3 has 18 amino acids. Germline CDR1 and CDR2: MDHEN and SYDVKM. The CDR3 protein is CASSVDSYRDRGGEAQYF. CDR3 sequence (DNA): TGTGCCAGCAGTGTCGACTCTTACCGGGACAGGGGAGGAGAGGCCCAGTACTTC.

In its sample, this clonotype was seen many times. The genes are TRBV2 and TRBJ1-2, with a weak D call TRBD1 (6 bases). The germline V and J ends were trimmed by 2 bases and 4 bases, with 11 bases remaining between them. The CDR3 contains 14 residues. Germline V gene data show CDR1 as SNHLY and CDR2 as FYNNEI. The CDR3 is CASSEQGGGYGYTF. The CDR3 coding sequence is TGTGCCAGCAGTGAACAAGGGGGGGGCTATGGCTACACCTTC.

This clonotype was detected ten times or more. This chain uses TRBV12-3 or TRBV12-4 with TRBJ2-7, with 10 bases lining up with TRBD1. With V trimmed by 5 bases and J by 7 bases, 11 bases remained unmatched. The CDR3 is 15 residues long. The CDR3 bases are TGTGCCAGCAGTCCGACAGGGGGCCTACCTCGGGAGCAGTACTTC. Its translation: CASSPTGGLPREQYF.

The sample holds many counts of this clonotype. The chain uses TRBV3-1 and TRBJ2-5; 10 bases fit TRBD2. The V and J ends lost 2 bases and 5 bases, in that order; junction bases with no gene match: 14. The CDR3 extends over 18 amino acids. Germline assignment: CDR1 LGHDT and CDR2 YNNKEL (reference sequence). CDR3 sequence: CASSQWPSGSPIRETQYF. CDR3 nucleotide sequence: TGTGCCAGCAGCCAATGGCCTAGCGGGAGCCCTATTCGGGAGACCCAGTACTTC.

The table lists this clonotype with many counts. J is TRBJ2-5 and V is TRBV12-3 or TRBV12-4, with a tentative D call TRBD2 (6 bases). There are 15 residues in the CDR3. Trimming stripped 5 bases from V and 1 base from J, with 14 bases between. The CDR3 protein is CASSPRDWPQETQYF. The CDR3 DNA reads as TGTGCCAGCAGTCCTCGGGACTGGCCCCAAGAGACCCAGTACTTC.